These T cell receptor beta chains were read from a single sample in a study of blood T cell repertoires in COVID-19. Assay used: immunoSEQ multiplex PCR; TCRdb lists only in-frame clones, some missing. Altogether about 24,000 clones are present, about nine tenths being singletons, with the ten largest covering about 25%. The sequenced material came from peripheral blood. The receptors shown here come from a human donor with active COVID-19. The donor label of this sample is uncertain. The CDR3 runs from the conserved cysteine through the conserved F or W. The D gene is left open where the match is weak. A row's size may be missing; if present it is once, few, many or a size class.

- TRBJ2-7 TRBV2 few TGTGCCAGCAGTGAACAGGGGAAGTACTTC CASSEQGKYF
- TRBJ2-5 TRBV27 - TGTGCCAGCACTGGGAGAGGGCAAGAGACCCAGTACTTC CASTGRGQETQYF
- TRBJ2-2 TRBV5-1 - TGCGCCAGCAGCTCCGGACAGAACACCGGGGAGCTGTTTTTT CASSSGQNTGELFF
TRBD1 TRBJ2-7 TRBV11-3 - TGTGCCAGCAGCCCCTCCGGGACAGGCACGTACGAGCAGTACTTC CASSPSGTGTYEQYF
- TRBJ1-1 TRBV6-4 - TGTGCCAGCAGTGATCGGAGGGACACTGAAGCTTTCTTT CASSDRRDTEAFF
- TRBJ1-6 TRBV27 - TGTGCCAGCACCTCGATAAGGGCAGGAGGTAATTCACCCCTCCACTTT CASTSIRAGGNSPLHF
- TRBJ2-2 TRBV30 - TGTGCCTCCTCGTTCACCGGGGAGCTGTTTTTT CASSFTGELFF
TRBD2 TRBJ2-1 TRBV4-3 - TGCGCCAGCAGCCAAGATCAGTGGACTAGCGGATACAATGAGCAGTTCTTC CASSQDQWTSGYNEQFF
- TRBJ2-1 TRBV12-3/TRBV12-4 - TGTGCCAGCAGGATGGGCAGGGATGATGAGCAGTTCTTC CASRMGRDDEQFF
- TRBJ2-7 TRBV5-1 - TGCGCCAGCATTCCGGGTAGCGGTTCCTACGAGCAGTACTTC CASIPGSGSYEQYF
TRBD1 TRBJ1-3 TRBV3-1/TRBV3-2 - TGTGCCAGCAGCCAAGCTTGGGGACAGGGGGTTGTTGGAAACACCATATATTTT CASSQAWGQGVVGNTIYF
TRBD1 TRBJ2-2 TRBV18 - TGTGCCAGCTCAGACAACAGGGGTAACGCCGGGGAGCTGTTTTTT CASSDNRGNAGELFF
- TRBJ1-2 TRBV20-1 - TGCAGTGCTAGCGGTATCTATGGCTACACCTTC CSASGIYGYTF
TRBD2 TRBJ2-3 TRBV4-2 few TGTGCCAGCAGCCAACAACTAGCGGGGGGGAGAGATACGCAGTATTTT CASSQQLAGGRDTQYF
- TRBJ2-1 TRBV19 - TGTGCCAGTAGTATAGTCGGCGGCGGGGGCCCCTACAATGAGCAGTTCTTC CASSIVGGGGPYNEQFF
- TRBJ2-7 TRBV5-4 few TGTGCCAGCAGCTCCGGGGGACTGTCCTCCTACGAGCAGTACTTC CASSSGGLSSYEQYF
TRBD1 TRBJ2-4 TRBV3-1/TRBV3-2 - TGTGCCAGCAGCCAAGATCTGGGACAGAAAAACATTCAGTACTTC CASSQDLGQKNIQYF
- TRBJ2-2 TRBV2 few TGTGCCAGCAGGCAGACCGGGGACACCGGGGAGCTGTTTTTT CASRQTGDTGELFF
TRBD1 TRBJ1-5 TRBV5-1 once TGCGCCAGCAGCTTACAGGGGGCTGGCAATCAGCCCCAGCATTTT CASSLQGAGNQPQHF
- TRBJ2-3 TRBV7-2 - TGTGCCAGCAGCTTAGATCTGAGAGATACGCAGTATTTT CASSLDLRDTQYF
TRBD1 TRBJ1-1 TRBV19 - TGTGCCAGTAGTATCGAAGGGACAGCAAACACTGAAGCTTTCTTT CASSIEGTANTEAFF
TRBD2 TRBJ2-3 TRBV19 - TGTGCCAGTTATGAGTCGGGAGGGAAGGCCACAGATACGCAGTATTTT CASYESGGKATDTQYF
TRBD2 TRBJ2-7 TRBV6-2/TRBV6-3 once TGTGCCAGCAGTTACTCGACGGCTAGCGGGACCTACGAGCAGTACTTC CASSYSTASGTYEQYF
- TRBJ2-7 TRBV27 - TGTGCCAGCAGTTTAGGGCAGGGCTACTCCTACGAGCAGTACTTC CASSLGQGYSYEQYF
- TRBJ2-1 TRBV28 - TGTGCCAGCACCTTGGGTGCCGGACTGAACAATGAGCAGTTCTTC CASTLGAGLNNEQFF
- TRBJ2-1 TRBV19 - TGTGCCAGTAGTATAGGAGGGTCAGGAGAGCAGTTCTTC CASSIGGSGEQFF
- TRBJ1-1 TRBV18 - TGTGCCAGCTCACAGGGGACACAGAACACTGAAGCTTTCTTT CASSQGTQNTEAFF
TRBD2 TRBJ2-1 TRBV12-5 - TGTGCTAGTGGTTTGGTACAGGGACTAGCGGGAGTGGGTGAGCAGTTCTTC CASGLVQGLAGVGEQFF
- TRBJ2-1 TRBV7-2 - TGTGCCAGCAGCTTTTGGTCTCAGAGCGTGTTCTTC CASSFWSQSVFF
- TRBJ2-2 TRBV6-1 - TGTGCCAGCAGTGAGCTGGGCGGACAGACAACCGGGGAGCTGTTTTTT CASSELGGQTTGELFF